These T cell receptor beta chains were read from a single sample in a study of cytotoxic CD8 clonotypes in ibrutinib-treated CLL. This table comes from immunoSEQ multiplex PCR, and its TCRdb copy is limited to in-frame clones, with some not included. This repertoire shows fewer than 400,000 clones, 67% found once; its top ten account for under 8%. Material: PBMCs, obtained after 36 months of ibrutinib treatment. These receptors all come from a human donor with chronic lymphocytic leukemia. Both conserved end residues are part of each CDR3. A D gene is named only where the DNA matches it firmly. The listing skips clone size in some rows; elsewhere it reads once, few, many or a size class.

len: 14; v_gene: TRBV7-9; d_gene: TRBD2; j_gene: TRBJ2-1; abundance: .; CDR3aa: CASSLAGIQDEQFF; CDR3nt: TGTGCCAGCAGTCTAGCGGGAATTCAGGATGAGCAGTTCTTC
len: 12; v_gene: TRBV11-1; d_gene: .; j_gene: TRBJ2-3; abundance: .; CDR3aa: CASSLVSDTQYF; CDR3nt: TGTGCCAGCAGCTTAGTTTCCGATACGCAGTATTTT
len: 15; v_gene: TRBV4-1; d_gene: TRBD1; j_gene: TRBJ1-5; abundance: .; CDR3aa: CASSPPDRGNQPQHF; CDR3nt: TGCGCCAGCAGCCCACCGGACAGGGGCAATCAGCCCCAGCATTTT
len: 15; v_gene: TRBV5-6; d_gene: TRBD1; j_gene: TRBJ2-1; abundance: .; CDR3aa: CASSLGVTGLDEQFF; CDR3nt: TGTGCCAGCAGCTTGGGGGTGACAGGGTTGGATGAGCAGTTCTTC
len: 18; v_gene: TRBV29-1; d_gene: TRBD1; j_gene: TRBJ2-7; abundance: .; CDR3aa: CSVERWGQGSGGPYEQYF; CDR3nt: TGCAGCGTTGAAAGGTGGGGACAGGGATCCGGTGGGCCCTACGAGCAGTACTTC
len: 18; v_gene: TRBV15; d_gene: .; j_gene: TRBJ2-6; abundance: .; CDR3aa: CATSRGAGVVSGANVLTF; CDR3nt: TGTGCCACCAGCAGAGGGGCAGGGGTCGTTTCTGGGGCCAACGTCCTGACTTTC
len: 13; v_gene: TRBV28; d_gene: .; j_gene: TRBJ2-7; abundance: .; CDR3aa: CASSGSLSYEQYF; CDR3nt: TGTGCCAGCAGCGGGAGCCTATCCTACGAGCAGTACTTC
len: 13; v_gene: TRBV11-2; d_gene: TRBD1; j_gene: TRBJ1-2; abundance: few; CDR3aa: CASSPFRRQGDTF; CDR3nt: TGTGCCAGCAGCCCGTTTCGACGACAGGGCGACACCTTC
len: 16; v_gene: TRBV7-9; d_gene: TRBD2; j_gene: TRBJ2-1; abundance: .; CDR3aa: CASSPAGTSGRNEQFF; CDR3nt: TGTGCCAGCAGCCCCGCCGGGACTAGCGGGAGGAATGAGCAGTTCTTC
len: 15; v_gene: TRBV9; d_gene: TRBD2; j_gene: TRBJ2-1; abundance: .; CDR3aa: CASSVDSGGYNEQFF; CDR3nt: TGTGCCAGCAGCGTAGATAGCGGGGGCTACAATGAGCAGTTCTTC
len: 13; v_gene: TRBV9; d_gene: TRBD1; j_gene: TRBJ2-3; abundance: .; CDR3aa: CASSVGDRITQYF; CDR3nt: TGTGCCAGCAGCGTAGGGGACAGAATTACGCAGTATTTT
len: 17; v_gene: TRBV5-1; d_gene: .; j_gene: TRBJ2-2; abundance: .; CDR3aa: CASSLVVGASNTGELFF; CDR3nt: TGCGCCAGCAGCCTGGTCGTGGGGGCCTCGAACACCGGGGAGCTGTTTTTT
len: 13; v_gene: TRBV11-2; d_gene: .; j_gene: TRBJ2-1; abundance: .; CDR3aa: CASSTRVRNEQFF; CDR3nt: TGTGCCAGCAGCACGAGGGTTCGGAATGAGCAGTTCTTC
len: 13; v_gene: TRBV2; d_gene: .; j_gene: TRBJ2-5; abundance: .; CDR3aa: CASGSRNQETQYF; CDR3nt: TGTGCCTCGGGATCTCGGAACCAAGAGACCCAGTACTTC
len: 13; v_gene: TRBV7-9; d_gene: .; j_gene: TRBJ2-2; abundance: .; CDR3aa: CASSQRRAGELFF; CDR3nt: TGTGCCAGCAGCCAAAGGCGTGCCGGGGAGCTGTTTTTT
len: 17; v_gene: TRBV18; d_gene: TRBD1; j_gene: TRBJ2-2; abundance: .; CDR3aa: CASSPSQGVSGTGELFF; CDR3nt: TGTGCCAGCTCACCATCACAGGGGGTATCGGGCACCGGGGAGCTGTTTTTT
len: 16; v_gene: TRBV13; d_gene: .; j_gene: TRBJ2-1; abundance: .; CDR3aa: CASSLVAHSRENEQFF; CDR3nt: TGTGCCAGCAGCTTAGTTGCCCACTCTAGGGAGAATGAGCAGTTCTTC
len: 14; v_gene: TRBV18; d_gene: .; j_gene: TRBJ1-1; abundance: .; CDR3aa: CASSPGRDYTEAFF; CDR3nt: TGTGCCAGCTCACCGGGCAGGGACTACACTGAAGCTTTCTTT
len: 13; v_gene: TRBV9; d_gene: .; j_gene: TRBJ2-1; abundance: .; CDR3aa: CASSVVQLSEQFF; CDR3nt: TGTGCCAGCAGCGTGGTCCAGCTTTCAGAGCAGTTCTTC
len: 16; v_gene: TRBV5-6; d_gene: .; j_gene: TRBJ2-5; abundance: .; CDR3aa: CASSLTLASVQETQYF; CDR3nt: TGTGCCAGCAGCTTAACCCTAGCGTCAGTCCAAGAGACCCAGTACTTC
len: 19; v_gene: TRBV28; d_gene: .; j_gene: TRBJ2-3; abundance: .; CDR3aa: CASSYRHPGVTKNTDTQYF; CDR3nt: TGTGCCAGCAGTTACCGGCACCCCGGCGTAACAAAGAACACAGATACGCAGTATTTT
len: 16; v_gene: TRBV4-1; d_gene: .; j_gene: TRBJ2-1; abundance: .; CDR3aa: CASSRLLGVGHNEQFF; CDR3nt: TGCGCCAGCAGCCGCCTACTAGGGGTGGGGCACAATGAGCAGTTCTTC
len: 15; v_gene: TRBV7-8; d_gene: .; j_gene: TRBJ1-4; abundance: .; CDR3aa: CASATAESTNEKLFF; CDR3nt: TGTGCCAGCGCAACAGCGGAGTCAACTAATGAAAAACTGTTTTTT
len: 16; v_gene: TRBV11-1; d_gene: TRBD1; j_gene: TRBJ1-6; abundance: .; CDR3aa: CASSFRTGGRDSPLHF; CDR3nt: TGTGCCAGCAGCTTCCGGACAGGGGGTCGGGATTCACCCCTCCACTTT
len: 16; v_gene: TRBV15; d_gene: .; j_gene: TRBJ2-7; abundance: .; CDR3aa: CATSREPSRWNYEQYF; CDR3nt: TGTGCCACCAGCAGAGAGCCCTCTAGATGGAACTACGAGCAGTACTTC
len: 13; v_gene: TRBV18; d_gene: .; j_gene: TRBJ1-5; abundance: few; CDR3aa: CASSPVQDQPQHF; CDR3nt: TGTGCCAGCTCACCTGTCCAGGATCAGCCCCAGCATTTT
len: 13; v_gene: TRBV29-1; d_gene: TRBD1; j_gene: TRBJ1-2; abundance: .; CDR3aa: CSVLTGGDYGYTF; CDR3nt: TGCAGCGTCCTAACAGGGGGTGACTATGGCTACACCTTC